This TCR beta chain emerged from a study of PD-L1 blockade in urothelial cancer. Study conclusions and caveats: For durable-benefit patients, tumor-associated blood clones expanded more at 3 weeks.

Concerning this clone itself: Its target is not known.

There are 18 residues in the CDR3. CDR1 is SGHRS and CDR2 is YFSETQ in the germline V gene. Trimming removed 4 bases at V and 10 bases at J, with 30 bases between. Time point denoted: peripheral blood 6 weeks after treatment start. Profiling relied on immunoSEQ multiplex PCR, and the TCRdb table lists in-frame clones only, not all of them. The sample yields fewer than 25,000 clones, approximately 83% seen once. The rearrangement uses TRBV5-1 and TRBJ2-1, with D possibly being TRBD1 (5 bases). This material consisted of PBMCs, taken around atezolizumab (anti-PD-L1) treatment. The receptor comes from a man aged 45-60 years with urothelial cancer. CDR3 nucleotides: TGCGCCAGCAGCCTCCTCTCTTGGGGCGGTACCGCGCAAGGGGAGCAGTTCTTC. This gives the protein CASSLLSWGGTAQGEQFF.